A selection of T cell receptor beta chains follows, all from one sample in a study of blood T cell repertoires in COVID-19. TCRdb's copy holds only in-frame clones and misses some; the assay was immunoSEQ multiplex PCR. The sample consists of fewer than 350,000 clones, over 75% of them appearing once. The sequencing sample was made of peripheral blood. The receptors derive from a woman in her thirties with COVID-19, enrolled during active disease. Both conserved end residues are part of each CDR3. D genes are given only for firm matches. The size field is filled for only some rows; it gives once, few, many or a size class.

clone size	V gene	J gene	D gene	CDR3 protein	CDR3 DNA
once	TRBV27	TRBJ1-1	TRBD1	CASSPPGQGAFYTEAFF	TGTGCCAGCAGTCCACCGGGACAGGGGGCGTTTTACACTGAAGCTTTCTTT
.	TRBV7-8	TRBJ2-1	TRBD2	CASTLRASGFNEQFF	TGTGCCAGCACCCTTCGGGCTAGCGGCTTTAATGAGCAGTTCTTC
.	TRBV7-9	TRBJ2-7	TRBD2	CASSLARSGSGEQYF	TGTGCCAGCAGCTTAGCGCGAAGCGGGAGCGGGGAGCAGTACTTC
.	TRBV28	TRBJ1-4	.	CASSFIRRAVIEKLFF	TGTGCCAGCAGTTTTATTAGGAGGGCTGTTATCGAAAAACTGTTTTTT
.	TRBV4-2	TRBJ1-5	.	CASSQDSGPGDQPQHF	TGTGCCAGCAGCCAAGATTCAGGCCCCGGGGATCAGCCCCAGCATTTT
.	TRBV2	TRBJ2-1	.	CASSGLANSYNEQFF	TGTGCCAGCAGTGGATTAGCGAATTCCTACAATGAGCAGTTCTTC
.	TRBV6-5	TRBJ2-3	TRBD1	CASSSRQGADTQYF	TGTGCCAGCAGTTCGCGACAGGGGGCAGATACGCAGTATTTT
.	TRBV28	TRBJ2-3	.	CASSFSDIPDTQYF	TGTGCCAGCAGTTTTTCGGACATTCCCGATACGCAGTATTTT
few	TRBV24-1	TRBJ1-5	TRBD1	CATSAQRDSSQHF	TGTGCCACCAGTGCCCAGAGGGACAGTAGCCAGCATTTT
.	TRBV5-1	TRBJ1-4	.	CASSSQDLQTPAWSEKLFF	TGCGCCAGCAGCTCACAGGACCTTCAGACTCCCGCCTGGAGTGAAAAACTGTTTTTT
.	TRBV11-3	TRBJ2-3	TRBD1	CASSPRGTGASTDTQYF	TGTGCCAGCAGCCCTCGGGGGACAGGGGCTAGCACAGATACGCAGTATTTT
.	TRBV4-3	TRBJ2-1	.	CASSQVPVHEQFF	TGCGCCAGCAGCCAAGTTCCAGTCCATGAGCAGTTCTTC
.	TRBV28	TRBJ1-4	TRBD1	CASMTERVKTGGGQTNEKLFF	TGTGCCAGTATGACTGAGAGGGTGAAGACAGGGGGCGGTCAGACTAATGAAAAACTGTTTTTT
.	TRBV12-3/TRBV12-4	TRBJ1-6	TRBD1	CASKDRGESPLHF	TGTGCCAGTAAGGACAGGGGAGAATCACCCCTCCACTTT
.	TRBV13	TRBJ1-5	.	CASSPGQSNQPQHF	TGTGCCAGCAGCCCTGGACAGAGCAATCAGCCCCAGCATTTT
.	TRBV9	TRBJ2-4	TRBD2	CASSPSGRGGLNIQYF	TGTGCCAGCAGCCCCAGCGGGAGGGGCGGGCTGAACATTCAGTACTTC
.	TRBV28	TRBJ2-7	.	CASSLLRGNPDEQYF	TGTGCCAGCAGTTTATTGAGAGGGAATCCCGACGAGCAGTACTTC
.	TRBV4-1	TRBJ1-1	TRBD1	CASSQDRPPAGTGLRLTEAFF	TGCGCCAGCAGCCAAGATAGGCCCCCCGCCGGGACAGGGCTTCGTTTGACTGAAGCTTTCTTT
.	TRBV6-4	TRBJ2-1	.	CASSPDRSNEQFF	TGTGCCAGCAGTCCCGACAGATCCAATGAGCAGTTCTTC
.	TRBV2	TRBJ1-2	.	CASSEATRGYTF	TGTGCCAGCAGTGAAGCCACTAGAGGCTACACCTTC
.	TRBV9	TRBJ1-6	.	CASSVIGSYNSPLHF	TGTGCCAGCAGCGTCATCGGGTCCTATAATTCACCCCTCCACTTT
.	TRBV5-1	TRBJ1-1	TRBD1	CASSRGTGRTSAFF	TGCGCCAGCAGCCGCGGGACAGGGCGGACGTCGGCTTTCTTT
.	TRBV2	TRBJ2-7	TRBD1	CASRKQGSVSEQYF	TGTGCCAGCAGGAAACAGGGGTCGGTTAGCGAGCAGTACTTC
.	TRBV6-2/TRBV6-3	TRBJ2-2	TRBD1	CASSDGGTGDIGELFF	TGTGCCAGCAGTGACGGGGGGACAGGGGATATCGGGGAGCTGTTTTTT
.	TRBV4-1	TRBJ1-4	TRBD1	CASSHLDRGREKLFF	TGCGCCAGCAGCCATCTCGACAGGGGGCGAGAAAAACTGTTTTTT
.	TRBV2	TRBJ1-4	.	CASRLQVLNEKLFF	TGTGCCAGCAGGCTACAGGTATTGAATGAAAAACTGTTTTTT
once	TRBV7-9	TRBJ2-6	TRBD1	CASSTGVGANVLTF	TGTGCCAGCAGCACAGGGGTGGGGGCCAACGTCCTGACTTTC
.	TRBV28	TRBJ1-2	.	CASRPRGHGYTF	TGTGCCAGCAGACCTAGGGGCCATGGCTACACCTTC
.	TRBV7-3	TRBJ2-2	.	CASSLLSNTGELFF	TGTGCCAGCAGCTTACTTTCGAACACCGGGGAGCTGTTTTTT
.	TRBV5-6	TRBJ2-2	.	CASSLLANTGELFF	TGTGCCAGCAGCTTGTTAGCGAACACCGGGGAGCTGTTTTTT
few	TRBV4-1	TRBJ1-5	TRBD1	CASSQDFPLRGNQPQHF	TGCGCCAGCAGCCAAGATTTTCCCCTCAGGGGGAATCAGCCCCAGCATTTT
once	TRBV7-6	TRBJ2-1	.	CASTTPGGLGNEQFF	TGTGCCAGCACCACCCCAGGGGGGTTAGGCAATGAGCAGTTCTTC